This T cell receptor (beta chain) originates from a study of blood T cell repertoires in COVID-19. J lost 4 bases, V lost 6 bases, and 3 bases had no gene match. This CDR3 is 13 amino acids long. Seattle patients were enrolled during active infection and followed longitudinally. Generated by immunoSEQ multiplex PCR, the TCRdb table keeps only in-frame clones and is missing some. This table has about 480,000 clones, approximately 89% appearing once. This clone appeared a few times. Other nucleotide sequences from this sample produce the same CDR3. The receptor was derived from a man aged 18-30 years with COVID-19, enrolled during active disease. This chain uses TRBV12-3 or TRBV12-4 with TRBJ1-5; 7 nucleotides align to TRBD1. What was sequenced was peripheral blood. The CDR3, as DNA: TGTGCCAGCAGACCGACAGGGAATCAGCCCCAGCATTTT. This encodes CASRPTGNQPQHF.